This entry features one T cell receptor (beta chain) sequence. No cognate antigen has been identified for it. No qualities accompany the bases; no much larger clone lies one base away. The time point label, as the study defines it: about 28 days (+/-7) after the second vaccine dose. Because spike-specific TCR depth and breadth did not differ between the two schedules, AZD1222 recipients who got a second dose at roughly 4 weeks were pooled with those who got a second dose at roughly 12 weeks. The vaccinee samples were drawn from two UK trials, COV001 and COV002, one of which was a single-blind randomized controlled phase 2/3 trial testing AZD1222 (ChAdOx1 nCoV-19) in healthy adults. For TCRbeta chain sequencing, PBMC samples from trial participants were taken at day 0 and at day 28 after the second dose. The CDR3 regions of human TCRbeta chains were subjected to immunosequencing. Regarding the original processing steps: TCRs in the repertoires were compared against a reference library of SARS-CoV-2-specific TCRs that had been generated with the MIRA antigen-specificity platform. Breadth meant the fraction of unique TCRs that were SARS-CoV-2-associated, whereas depth meant the fraction of total T cells that were SARS-CoV-2-associated. Using the MIRA data, every spike-specific TCR was mapped to the spike region that the TCR reacted to and assigned to either a CD4 or a CD8 class. Log10-transformed breadth and depth values were compared by one-way ANOVA with Sidak's multiple comparisons tests. TCRdb re-hosts the immuneACCESS table, in-frame sequences only. Its copies lack some clones; in the studies checked, an unresolved V gene accounts for under half of them, and the cause for the rest is not known. The DNA gave D and trimming, while V, J and clone size come from that table. The sample table shows 150,000 to 200,000 clones, and approximately 93% are seen once. The ten largest clones capture approximately 1.2% of the sample.

The sample comes from a study of T cell responses to AZD1222 COVID-19 vaccine (dated by TCRdb to the early 2020s). About the study as a whole: A total of more than 230 trial participants underwent TCR sequencing, of whom 200 to 220 had received two doses of AZD1222 and about 26 had received two doses of the MenACWY control vaccine. Enrollment into the trials was organized by age into subgroups of 18-55, 56-69 and 70-plus years, and those subgroups contained roughly 140, 27 and 60 TCR-sequenced participants, respectively. Paper-wide results and their limitations: Most participants were white British and females outnumbered males, and the authors suggested that clonal diversity may have been underestimated. A significant rise in spike-specific TCR breadth and depth was observed after two AZD1222 doses relative to day 0 and relative to MenACWY recipients. No day 14 peak-response samples were available, so repertoires were characterized only after the peak T cell response. Nearly half of unique spike-specific TCRs reportedly recognized epitopes outside regions mutated in the B.1.351 and B.1.1.7 variants. The 56-69-year group was small, and its depth increase did not reach significance, likely because of low power. Conclusions about previously exposed vaccinees are limited because only five to seven AZD1222 recipients were SARS-CoV-2 seropositive at baseline. Vaccine-associated CD4 TCRs spanned the whole spike protein, with dominant responses in regions 160-218 and 743-854.

Here V drops 1 base and J drops 0 bases, and the junction holds 8 bases not matched to any gene. CDR1 and CDR2 are read off the germline V gene (reference sequence) as SGHNT and YYREEE. The CDR3 sequence holds 18 residues, the cysteine and phenylalanine included. The DNA shown is the 54-base CDR3, in frame from base 1. The chain is made from TRBV5-4 and TRBJ2-1; TRBD2 fits 9 bases in the junction. This clonotype was sampled from an adult who received the AZD1222 COVID-19 vaccine. The sample here was peripheral blood, taken 28 days after the second AZD1222 dose. Here the CDR3 is given as CASSLLAGVESSYNEQFF. Here is the DNA: TGTGCCAGCAGCTTGTTAGCGGGAGTGGAGAGCTCCTACAATGAGCAGTTCTTC.